The sequence of this T cell receptor (beta chain) was determined in a study of control samples from healthy donors and cancer patients. Trimming pared 4 bases from V and 2 bases from J, leaving 12 bases between. Germline CDR1 and CDR2: SGHDT and YYEEEE. This CDR3 region has 14 residues. The assay was immunoSEQ multiplex PCR, and TCRdb's table has in-frame clones only and misses some. Of about 130,000 clones in the sample, around 94% were seen once. This TCR derives from a man aged 60-69 years with colorectal cancer. V and J are TRBV5-6 and TRBJ1-2, with D perhaps matching TRBD1 (6 bases). Sequences were obtained from PBMCs. The CDR3 coding sequence is TGTGCCAGCAGCCCGCTTGACAGGAACTATGGCTACACCTTC. This sequence encodes CASSPLDRNYGYTF.